This T cell receptor (beta chain) was found in a study of tumor-infiltrating lymphocytes in primary liver carcinoma. Looking at the study overall: Men and women, 30 to 69 years of age, made up the patients. Samples had roughly 3.5 to 8 million productive TCRbeta reads, comparable between tissue types. Whole-study findings and limits: Tumors had a top-250-clone fraction that was significantly higher than blood (p = 0.039).

Priming with a constant-region primer yielded TCR beta cDNA from 450 to 550 ng total RNA. ARM-PCR, slightly modified, supplied the TCR beta libraries through three nested multiplex PCR rounds. Both of the initial two PCR rounds ran for approximately 11 cycles and employed TRBV1-TRBV30 forward primers alongside a C-beta reverse primer. TCRdb ran MiXCR on the multiplex PCR reads and lists one entry per CDR3 protein. The sample lists about 120,000 distinct CDR3 sequences; around two thirds were seen once. Concerning this clonotype: Its antigen is not known. The junction shows a germline mismatch at one end, possibly a read error.

Unsorted bulk tissue (20-30 mg) underwent RNA and DNA co-extraction. Germline V gives CDR1 SGHAT, CDR2 FQNNGV. The CDR3 consists of 17 residues. The sequenced sample consisted of liver tumor tissue from sampling region 1. Subset specified: tumor region T1, superior pole. The rearrangement links TRBV11-2 to TRBJ1-6; 8 bases match TRBD1. This clonotype was obtained from a woman aged 55-69 years with primary liver carcinoma and hepatitis B virus infection. CDR3 DNA: TGTGTCAGCAGCCCAGACAGGGGAACAGAGTTTTATTCACCCCTCCACTTT. Protein product: CVSSPDRGTEFYSPLHF.